A selection of T cell receptor beta chains follows, all from one sample in a study of blood T cell repertoires in COVID-19. TCRdb's table, derived via immunoSEQ multiplex PCR, lists solely in-frame clones and lacks some. This table has tens of thousands of clones, approximately 71% appearing once. The material sequenced was peripheral blood. The source of these receptors is a man between 70 and 80 years old with COVID-19, enrolled during active disease. The CDR3 runs from the conserved cysteine through the conserved F or W. A D gene is named only where the DNA matches it firmly. Part of the rows lack a size; the others show once, few, many or a class for expanded clones.

j_call d_call clone_size v_call cdr3_aa cdr3_nt
TRBJ2-3 TRBD2 few TRBV7-2 CASSLAYGLAAGDTQYF TGTGCCAGCAGCTTAGCGTATGGACTAGCGGCCGGCGATACGCAGTATTTT
TRBJ2-1 NA NA TRBV30 CAWCLGGEQFF TGTGCCTGGTGTCTTGGGGGGGAGCAGTTCTTC
TRBJ1-1 NA NA TRBV5-1 CASTPGYLVGDSPEAFF TGCGCCAGCACCCCAGGGTATCTAGTGGGCGATTCCCCTGAAGCTTTCTTT
TRBJ2-1 NA NA TRBV12-2 CASRVRKISGSRSNEQFF TGTGCAAGTCGCGTACGTAAAATTAGCGGGAGTCGGAGTAATGAGCAGTTCTTC
TRBJ1-5 TRBD1 few TRBV27 CASSFIGQGGNQPQHF TGTGCCAGCAGTTTCATCGGACAGGGTGGGAATCAGCCCCAGCATTTT
TRBJ1-1 NA NA TRBV5-1 CASSLEYRLNTEAFF TGCGCCAGCAGCTTGGAGTACAGATTGAACACTGAAGCTTTCTTT
TRBJ2-1 TRBD2 NA TRBV9 CASNRPLAGIDEQFF TGTGCCAGCAACCGGCCCCTAGCGGGAATCGATGAGCAGTTCTTC
TRBJ2-5 NA NA TRBV11-2 CASSRDNQETQYF TGTGCCAGCAGCCGGGACAACCAAGAGACCCAGTACTTC
TRBJ2-2 NA NA TRBV5-1 CASSLQGPNTGELFF TGCGCCAGCAGCTTGCAGGGGCCGAACACCGGGGAGCTGTTTTTT
TRBJ1-3 NA once TRBV19 CASSINSGNTIYF TGTGCCAGTAGTATTAACTCTGGAAACACCATATATTTT
TRBJ2-7 NA few TRBV5-4 CASSRGGSSYEQYF TGTGCCAGCAGCCGCGGCGGTAGCTCCTACGAGCAGTACTTC
TRBJ1-1 NA NA TRBV6-5 CASRPQGTVNTEAFF TGTGCCAGCAGACCGCAGGGGACGGTGAACACTGAAGCTTTCTTT
TRBJ1-1 TRBD1 few TRBV11-2 CASSFRLRTGGTEAFF TGTGCCAGCAGCTTTCGCCTTAGAACAGGGGGGACTGAAGCTTTCTTT
TRBJ1-1 TRBD1 NA TRBV12-5 CASGLDTGAGAFF TGTGCTAGTGGTTTGGATACAGGGGCGGGAGCTTTCTTT
TRBJ1-1 TRBD1 NA TRBV9 CASSVATGIRTEAFF TGTGCCAGCAGCGTAGCGACAGGGATAAGAACTGAAGCTTTCTTT
TRBJ1-3 TRBD1 NA TRBV28 CASTRGLYRGQRNTIYF TGTGCCAGCACTCGTGGCCTATACAGGGGGCAAAGAAACACCATATATTTT
TRBJ2-5 NA NA TRBV20-1 CSASPPEETQYF TGCAGTGCTAGTCCCCCCGAGGAGACCCAGTACTTC
TRBJ1-2 NA NA TRBV30 CAWSVRGGQSGYTF TGTGCCTGGAGTGTACGGGGGGGCCAGAGTGGCTACACCTTC
TRBJ1-4 NA NA TRBV27 CASSKQEAEKLFF TGTGCCAGCAGCAAACAAGAGGCGGAAAAACTGTTTTTT
TRBJ1-2 NA NA TRBV10-2 CASSAGKHNYGYTF TGCGCCAGCAGTGCAGGGAAACATAACTATGGCTACACCTTC
TRBJ2-3 NA NA TRBV15 CATSPGGYTDTQYF TGTGCCACCAGCCCGGGCGGGTACACAGATACGCAGTATTTT
TRBJ2-7 NA NA TRBV18 CASSPPSGRGYEQYF TGTGCCAGCTCACCACCAAGCGGCAGGGGCTACGAGCAGTACTTC
TRBJ2-7 NA few TRBV9 CASSGGRARDEQYF TGTGCCAGCAGCGGAGGGAGAGCTCGGGACGAGCAGTACTTC
TRBJ1-1 NA NA TRBV3-1/TRBV3-2 CASSQDLGNTEAFF TGTGCCAGCAGCCAAGATCTCGGGAACACTGAAGCTTTCTTT
TRBJ1-2 TRBD1 NA TRBV28 CASTDRDGYTF TGTGCCAGCACCGACAGGGATGGCTACACCTTC
TRBJ2-1 NA NA TRBV24-1 CATAARPSYNEQFF TGTGCCACTGCGGCCCGTCCGTCCTACAATGAGCAGTTCTTC
TRBJ2-7 NA NA TRBV21-1 CASSEQGANEQYF TGTGCCAGCAGCGAACAGGGGGCCAACGAGCAGTACTTC
TRBJ1-6 NA NA TRBV7-6 CASSLDPGVNSPLHF TGTGCCAGCAGCTTAGATCCAGGGGTGAACTCACCCCTCCACTTT
TRBJ2-3 NA NA TRBV25-1 CASSKGDLSTDTQYF TGTGCCAGCAGTAAGGGGGACCTAAGCACAGATACGCAGTATTTT
TRBJ1-1 NA NA TRBV27 CASSWDFSRAGTEAFF TGTGCCAGCAGTTGGGACTTTTCTCGCGCGGGCACTGAAGCTTTCTTT
TRBJ2-2 TRBD2 NA TRBV9 CASSVLAAGVSGELFF TGTGCCAGCAGCGTACTGGCTGCGGGAGTATCCGGGGAGCTGTTTTTT
TRBJ2-1 TRBD2 NA TRBV28 CACRVASGYNEQFF TGTGCCTGCCGGGTGGCTAGCGGATACAATGAGCAGTTCTTC
TRBJ2-5 NA NA TRBV4-3 CASSLRGQGEAGETQYF TGCGCCAGCAGCCTGAGAGGGCAGGGAGAAGCGGGAGAGACCCAGTACTTC
TRBJ2-2 TRBD2 NA TRBV10-3 CAIITSGRTGTGELFF TGTGCCATCATAACCAGCGGGAGGACGGGAACCGGGGAGCTGTTTTTT
TRBJ2-7 TRBD2 NA TRBV29-1 CSVEESTSPTYEQYF TGCAGCGTTGAAGAATCGACTAGCCCTACCTACGAGCAGTACTTC
TRBJ1-2 NA NA TRBV2 CASSETGSTNYGYTF TGTGCCAGCAGTGAAACAGGTAGCACCAACTATGGCTACACCTTC
TRBJ2-7 NA NA TRBV6-2/TRBV6-3 CASSYTHSSYEQYF TGTGCCAGCAGTTACACCCACAGCTCCTACGAGCAGTACTTC
TRBJ1-6 TRBD1 NA TRBV2 CASNRQGSGNSPLHF TGTGCCAGCAACCGACAGGGGTCTGGGAATTCACCCCTCCACTTT
TRBJ2-7 TRBD2 NA TRBV2 CASTAVLAGGHEQYF TGTGCCAGCACAGCGGTTCTAGCGGGAGGTCACGAGCAGTACTTC
TRBJ2-7 TRBD1 NA TRBV10-3 CAISESYRGTYEQYF TGTGCCATCAGCGAATCGTACAGGGGAACCTACGAGCAGTACTTC
TRBJ2-5 TRBD1 NA TRBV5-1 CASSQDRGRIAETQYF TGCGCCAGCAGCCAAGACAGGGGGCGTATCGCAGAGACCCAGTACTTC
TRBJ1-2 NA NA TRBV28 CATKTANYGYTF TGTGCCACCAAGACAGCTAACTATGGCTACACCTTC
TRBJ1-2 NA NA TRBV21-1 CASSTSGGRGYTF TGTGCCAGCAGCACTTCGGGGGGGCGAGGCTACACCTTC
TRBJ2-5 NA NA TRBV11-1 CATYDRASGETQYF TGTGCCACTTATGACCGGGCCTCGGGGGAGACCCAGTACTTC
TRBJ1-6 NA NA TRBV5-5 CASTFTDGPGRPLHF TGTGCCAGCACCTTTACGGATGGACCCGGGAGGCCCCTCCACTTT
TRBJ2-7 TRBD2 NA TRBV5-6 CASSLRLAGDVPTEQYF TGTGCCAGCAGCTTGAGGCTAGCGGGAGATGTGCCTACCGAGCAGTACTTC
TRBJ1-3 NA NA TRBV4-3 CASSQTDRPSGNTIYF TGCGCCAGCAGCCAGACTGACAGGCCCTCTGGAAACACCATATATTTT
TRBJ2-7 NA NA TRBV2 CASSLVYEQYF TGTGCCAGCAGCCTAGTCTACGAGCAGTACTTC
TRBJ2-7 TRBD1 NA TRBV5-4 CASSVGVGGGQDPYEQYF TGTGCCAGCAGCGTGGGCGTGGGTGGTGGACAGGATCCCTACGAGCAGTACTTC
TRBJ1-1 NA NA TRBV6-4 CASRAKLNTEAFF TGTGCCAGCAGGGCCAAATTGAACACTGAAGCTTTCTTT